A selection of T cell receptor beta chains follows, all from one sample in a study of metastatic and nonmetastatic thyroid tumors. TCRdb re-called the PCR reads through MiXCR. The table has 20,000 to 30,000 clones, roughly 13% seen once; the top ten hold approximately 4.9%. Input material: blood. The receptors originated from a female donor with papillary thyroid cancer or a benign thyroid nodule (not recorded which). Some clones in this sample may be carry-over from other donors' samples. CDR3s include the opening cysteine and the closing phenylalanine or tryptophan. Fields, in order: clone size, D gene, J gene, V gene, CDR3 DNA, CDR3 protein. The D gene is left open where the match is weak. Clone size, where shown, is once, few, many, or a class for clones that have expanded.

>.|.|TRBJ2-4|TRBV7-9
TGTGCCACCCATAGGGGGAGGCCCAAAAACATTCAGTACTTC
CATHRGRPKNIQYF
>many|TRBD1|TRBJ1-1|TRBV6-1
TGTGCCAGCAGCCAGGGGGGTAGCACTGAAGCTTTCTTT
CASSQGGSTEAFF
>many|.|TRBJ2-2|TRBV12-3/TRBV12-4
TGTGCCAGCAGCTTATACCGACGCGAACTCACCGGGGAGCTGTTTTTT
CASSLYRRELTGELFF
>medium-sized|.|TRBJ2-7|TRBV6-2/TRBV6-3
TGTGCCAGCAGTTCGGGACTTGAGGGGAACGAGCAGTACTTC
CASSSGLEGNEQYF
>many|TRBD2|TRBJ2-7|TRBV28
TGTGCCAGCAGACTAGCGGGGACATACGAGCAGTACTTC
CASRLAGTYEQYF
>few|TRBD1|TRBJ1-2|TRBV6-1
TGTGCCAGCACCCAGGACAGGGAGTACTACGGCTACACCTTC
CASTQDREYYGYTF
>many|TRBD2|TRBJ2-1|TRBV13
TGTGCCAGCAACCACCGGCGACTAGCGGGGAACAATGAGCAGTTCTTC
CASNHRRLAGNNEQFF
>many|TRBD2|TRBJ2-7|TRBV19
TGTGCCAGTAGTAGGGCGGGAGTGTCCTACGAGCAGTACTTC
CASSRAGVSYEQYF
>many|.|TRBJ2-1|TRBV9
TGTGCCAGCAGCTCCCTAGAGTGGCGAAGTGAGCAGTTCTTC
CASSSLEWRSEQFF
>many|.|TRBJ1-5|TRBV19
TGTGCCAGCTCCTCACAGCTTCATCAGCCCCAGCATTTT
CASSSQLHQPQHF
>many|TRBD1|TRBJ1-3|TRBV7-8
TGTGCCAGCAGCGCTACAGGGGCTGGAAACACCATATATTTT
CASSATGAGNTIYF
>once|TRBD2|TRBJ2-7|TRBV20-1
TGCAGTGCGAGAAGCGGGGGGGACTCCTACGAGCAGTACTTC
CSARSGGDSYEQYF
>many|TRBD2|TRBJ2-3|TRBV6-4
TGTGCCAGCAGTGAATCAGCGGGGTCCACAGATACGCAGTATTTT
CASSESAGSTDTQYF
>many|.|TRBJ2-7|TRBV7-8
TGTGCCAGCAGCCTCAATCGGAGGTACGAGCAGTACTTC
CASSLNRRYEQYF
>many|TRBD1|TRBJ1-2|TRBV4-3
TGCGCCAGCAGCCCTCTCACCGGGACAGGGGGCGATGGCTACACCTTC
CASSPLTGTGGDGYTF
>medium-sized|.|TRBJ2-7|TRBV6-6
TGTGCCAGCAGTTATTTGGGCTTGGGTCTGGGGGTCAACGAGCAGTACTTC
CASSYLGLGLGVNEQYF
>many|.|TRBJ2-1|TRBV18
TGTGCCAGCTCACCGACCGGCAATGAGCAGTTCTTC
CASSPTGNEQFF
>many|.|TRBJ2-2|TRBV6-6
TGTGCCAGCAGCTACTCGAGTGGCGGGGAGCTGTTTTTT
CASSYSSGGELFF
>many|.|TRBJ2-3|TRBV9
TGTGCCAGCAGTCCCAGTAGCGGAGACCCTAGCACAGATACGCAGTATTTT
CASSPSSGDPSTDTQYF
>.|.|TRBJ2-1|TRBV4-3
TGCGCCAGCAGCCCTCTTCATGGAGCAGGAGGTTACAATGAGCAGTTCTTC
CASSPLHGAGGYNEQFF
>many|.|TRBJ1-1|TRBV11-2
TGTGCCAGCAGCTTAGATAAAGGGCACCAACGGGCTTTCTTT
CASSLDKGHQRAFF
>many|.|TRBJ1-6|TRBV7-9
TGTGCCAGCAGCCCTGGACGCCCCTATAATTCACCCCTCCACTTT
CASSPGRPYNSPLHF
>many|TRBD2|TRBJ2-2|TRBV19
TGTGCCAGTACCGCTCCGGGACTAGCTAGGGGCGGGGAGCTGTTTTTT
CASTAPGLARGGELFF
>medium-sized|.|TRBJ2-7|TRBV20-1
TGCAGTGCTAGAAGGGGGGCGGGAGTGGGCGAGCAGTACTTC
CSARRGAGVGEQYF
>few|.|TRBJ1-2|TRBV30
TGTGCCTGGAGTGTACGAGGAGGCTACACCTTC
CAWSVRGGYTF
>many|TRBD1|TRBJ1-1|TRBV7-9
TGTGCCAGCAGTCCTACAGGGGACACTGAAGCTTTCTTT
CASSPTGDTEAFF
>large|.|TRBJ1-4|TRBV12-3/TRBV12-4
TGTGCCAGTCGACCTACAACTAATGAAAAACTGTTTTTT
CASRPTTNEKLFF